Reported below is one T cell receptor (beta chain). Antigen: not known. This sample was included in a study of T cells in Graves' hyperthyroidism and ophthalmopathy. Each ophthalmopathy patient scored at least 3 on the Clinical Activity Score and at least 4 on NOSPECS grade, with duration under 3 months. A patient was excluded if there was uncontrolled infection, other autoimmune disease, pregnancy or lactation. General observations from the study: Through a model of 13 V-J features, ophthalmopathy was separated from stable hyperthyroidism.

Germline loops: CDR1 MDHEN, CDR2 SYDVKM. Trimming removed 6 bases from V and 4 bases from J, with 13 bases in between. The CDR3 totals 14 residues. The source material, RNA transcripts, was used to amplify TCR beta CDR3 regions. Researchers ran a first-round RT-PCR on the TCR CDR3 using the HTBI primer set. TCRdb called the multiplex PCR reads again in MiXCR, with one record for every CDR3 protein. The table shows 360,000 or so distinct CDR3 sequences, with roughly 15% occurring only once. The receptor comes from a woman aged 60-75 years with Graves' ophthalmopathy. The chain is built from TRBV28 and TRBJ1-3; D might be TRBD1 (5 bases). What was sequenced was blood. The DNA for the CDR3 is TGTGCCAGCAGAGACGAGACAGCCGGAAACACCATATATTTT. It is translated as CASRDETAGNTIYF. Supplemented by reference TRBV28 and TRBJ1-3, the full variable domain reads DVKVTQSSRYLVKRTGEKVFLECVQDMDHENMFWYRQDPGLGLRLIYFSYDVKMKEKGDIPEGYSVSREKKERFSLILESASTNQTSMYLCASRDETAGNTIYFGEGSWLTVV.